This is a list of T cell receptor beta chains from one sample in a study of CD4 T cell repertoires in COVID-19. The repertoire was sequenced with immunoSEQ multiplex PCR; TCRdb's copy has only in-frame clones and lacks some. The sample yields about 22,000 clones, about nine tenths seen once. Sequencing used central memory CD4+ T cells from blood, obtained before the COVID-19 pandemic. The receptors were sampled from a human donor who had COVID-19. Each CDR3 is given with its conserved first and last residue. D genes are given only for firm matches. Expanded clones are given a class, and other clones once, few, many or no size at all.

TRBD1,TRBJ1-1,-,TRBV11-2,CASSLQTGRAFF,TGTGCCAGCAGCCTCCAGACAGGGCGAGCTTTCTTT
-,TRBJ2-5,-,TRBV5-1,CASSLEIQTQYF,TGCGCCAGCAGCTTAGAGATACAGACCCAGTACTTC
TRBD2,TRBJ2-7,-,TRBV5-1,CASSTGLAVSYEQYF,TGCGCCAGCAGCACGGGACTAGCGGTCTCCTACGAGCAGTACTTC
-,TRBJ1-3,-,TRBV7-8,CASGSSGNTIYF,TGTGCCAGCGGGAGCTCTGGAAACACCATATATTTT
-,TRBJ1-5,-,TRBV7-6,CASSPGQTNQPQHF,TGTGCCAGCAGCCCGGGACAAACCAATCAGCCCCAGCATTTT
-,TRBJ2-7,-,TRBV18,CASSPPVTSPGEQYF,TGTGCCAGCTCACCACCGGTTACGTCGCCAGGCGAGCAGTACTTC
TRBD1,TRBJ1-1,-,TRBV5-6,CASSLGGTGQGVQGAFF,TGTGCCAGCAGCTTGGGGGGGACCGGACAGGGGGTACAGGGAGCTTTCTTT
-,TRBJ2-3,-,TRBV5-6,CASSLDSITDTQYF,TGTGCCAGCAGCTTGGATTCAATCACAGATACGCAGTATTTT
TRBD1,TRBJ1-2,-,TRBV4-1,CASSQAQGYGYTF,TGCGCCAGCAGCCAGGCACAGGGGTATGGCTACACCTTC
-,TRBJ2-7,-,TRBV10-2,CASNPGEGPDEQYF,TGCGCCAGCAATCCGGGAGAGGGGCCGGACGAGCAGTACTTC
TRBD2,TRBJ2-7,-,TRBV10-2,CASAEEPGLAYEQYF,TGCGCCAGCGCCGAGGAACCGGGACTAGCCTACGAGCAGTACTTC
TRBD1,TRBJ1-2,-,TRBV5-1,CASSLATGGLFYGYTF,TGCGCCAGCAGCTTGGCTACAGGGGGCTTATTCTATGGCTACACCTTC
-,TRBJ1-2,-,TRBV6-5,CASSPSGRDGYTF,TGTGCCAGCAGCCCCTCCGGGAGGGATGGCTACACCTTC
-,TRBJ2-2,once,TRBV5-6,CASSLRGNTGELFF,TGTGCCAGCAGCTTGCGGGGGAACACCGGGGAGCTGTTTTTT
-,TRBJ1-1,-,TRBV11-2,CASSLTRLVSTPEAFF,TGTGCCAGCAGCTTAACACGTCTTGTTTCAACACCTGAAGCTTTCTTT
TRBD1,TRBJ2-7,-,TRBV5-1,CASSLTPGTGAEQYF,TGCGCCAGCAGCTTGACTCCCGGGACAGGGGCCGAGCAGTACTTC
-,TRBJ2-7,once,TRBV14,CASSQEWLGEDEQYF,TGTGCCAGCAGCCAAGAATGGCTTGGGGAGGACGAGCAGTACTTC
-,TRBJ1-1,-,TRBV5-1,CASSLGFLQPNTEAFF,TGCGCCAGCAGCTTGGGGTTCTTACAGCCGAACACTGAAGCTTTCTTT
TRBD2,TRBJ2-3,-,TRBV27,CASSSPSRGGTDTQYF,TGTGCCAGCAGTTCCCCCTCGCGGGGGGGCACAGATACGCAGTATTTT
-,TRBJ1-1,-,TRBV10-3,CAISESGGGWDTEAFF,TGTGCCATCAGTGAGTCAGGGGGGGGCTGGGACACTGAAGCTTTCTTT
TRBD2,TRBJ2-1,once,TRBV7-9,CASSHLSGRSHNEQFF,TGTGCCAGCAGCCACCTTAGCGGGAGGTCCCACAATGAGCAGTTCTTC
TRBD1,TRBJ1-2,-,TRBV28,CASRTGTGGYYGYTF,TGTGCCAGTAGAACCGGGACAGGGGGGTACTATGGCTACACCTTC
TRBD1,TRBJ1-4,-,TRBV6-1,CASRWTGGNEKLFF,TGTGCCAGCAGGTGGACAGGAGGTAATGAAAAACTGTTTTTT
-,TRBJ1-1,-,TRBV18,CASSPRGGDTEAFF,TGTGCCAGCTCACCAAGGGGAGGGGACACTGAAGCTTTCTTT
TRBD1,TRBJ1-2,-,TRBV6-1,CASRMGQERPGYTF,TGTGCCAGCAGGATGGGACAGGAGCGTCCTGGCTACACCTTC
-,TRBJ1-1,-,TRBV9,CASSPRGATSATEAFF,TGTGCCAGCAGCCCCAGGGGCGCGACTTCGGCCACTGAAGCTTTCTTT
TRBD1,TRBJ1-1,-,TRBV2,CASSRDRSMNTEAFF,TGTGCCAGCAGCCGGGACAGAAGCATGAACACTGAAGCTTTCTTT
TRBD1,TRBJ1-6,-,TRBV14,CASSQAVGQDDSPLHF,TGTGCCAGCAGCCAAGCAGTAGGACAGGATGATTCACCCCTCCACTTT
TRBD1,TRBJ1-2,-,TRBV5-1,CASTLLQGAKGYTF,TGCGCCAGCACACTCCTACAGGGGGCTAAAGGCTACACCTTC
TRBD1,TRBJ1-1,-,TRBV5-1,CASSLGSLRGQAFF,TGCGCCAGCAGCTTGGGGAGTCTAAGGGGGCAAGCTTTCTTT
-,TRBJ1-1,-,TRBV23-1,CASSQSRGGAFF,TGCGCCAGCAGTCAATCCCGGGGTGGCGCTTTCTTT
-,TRBJ2-3,-,TRBV11-2,CASSLGELGGITDTQYF,TGTGCCAGCAGCTTAGGGGAACTAGGGGGAATAACAGATACGCAGTATTTT